These 16 T cell receptor beta chains share one sample of origin, sequenced in a study of cytomegalovirus exposure and HLA in healthy donors. With 60 Vbeta and 13 Jbeta primers, the PCR was carried out. Generated by immunoSEQ multiplex PCR, the TCRdb table keeps only in-frame clones and is missing some. The sample holds fewer than 250,000 clones, about 78% seen once. The sequenced sample consisted of PBMCs. These receptors originate from a male donor in good health and CMV-seronegative.

The rearrangement links TRBV19 to TRBJ1-1; 7 bases are shared with TRBD1. This CDR3 comprises 16 residues. The germline V gene has CDR1 LNHDA and CDR2 SQIVND (reference sequence). With V trimmed by 5 bases and J by 4 bases, 13 bases remained unmatched. This CDR3 reads CASSDRRQGWSTEAFF. The CDR3 DNA follows: TGTGCCAGTAGTGACCGGCGACAGGGTTGGAGCACTGAAGCTTTCTTT.

This clone showed up just a few times. The V and J genes are TRBV4-2 and TRBJ1-1, with D unclear. The CDR3 consists of 13 residues. The V gene lost 0 bases and the J gene lost 11 bases, with 13 bases spanning the gap. Per germline, CDR1 LGHNA and CDR2 YNFKEQ. The CDR3 DNA sequence: TGTGCCAGCAGCCAAGATCGCGGGTTGGAGGCTTTCTTT. Amino acid sequence: CASSQDRGLEAFF.

This clone appeared once. This chain connects TRBV11-1 to TRBJ1-6, with 9 bases lining up with TRBD1. CDR3 length equals 14 residues. V lost 5 bases to trimming and J lost 10 bases; unmatched junction nucleotides: 6. CDR1 is SGHAT and CDR2 is FQDESV in the germline V gene (reference sequence). This chain's CDR3 is CASSPGTGYSPLHF. CDR3 nucleotides: TGTGCCAGCAGCCCCGGGACAGGGTACTCACCCCTCCACTTT.

The chain is built from TRBV5-1 and TRBJ2-5; perhaps TRBD1 as D (5 bases). The end of the DNA aligns better with TRBJ2-7, so the J call may be wrong. Germline CDR1 and CDR2: SGHRS and YFSETQ. The CDR3 runs 12 residues. The CDR3 region is CASSRGTGEQYF. CDR3 nucleotide sequence: TGCGCCAGCAGCAGGGGTACTGGCGAGCAGTACTTC.

J is TRBJ2-7 and V is TRBV7-2, with TRBD2 as a possible D gene (6 bases). Trimming cost V 4 bases and J 4 bases, with 14 bases left between them. CDR3 length equals 14 residues. Germline V gene lookup returns CDR1 SGHTA and CDR2 FQGNSA. The CDR3 sequence is CASSSKGRGYEQYF. CDR3 nucleotides: TGTGCCAGCAGCTCAAAGGGGCGGGGATACGAGCAGTACTTC. Full variable domain (outside the CDR3, taken from reference TRBV7-2 and TRBJ2-7): GAGVSQSPSNKVTEKGKDVELRCDPISGHTALYWYRQSLGQGLEFLIYFQGNSAPDKSGLPSDRFSAERTGGSVSTLTIQRTQQEDSAVYLCASSSKGRGYEQYFGPGTRLTVT.

The chain uses TRBV5-1 and TRBJ2-1; TRBD1 matches 8 bases. CDR3 length: 15 amino acids. Germline V gene sequence: CDR1 SGHRS, CDR2 YFSETQ. V dropped 2 bases and J dropped 6; count of bases not matched to a gene: 7. The CDR3 loop is CASSFRQGSGNEQFF. DNA of the CDR3: TGCGCCAGCAGCTTCCGACAGGGGAGCGGCAATGAGCAGTTCTTC.

The rearrangement uses TRBV7-9 and TRBJ1-3; 8 bases are shared with TRBD1. This CDR3 comprises 14 residues. Germline loops: CDR1 SEHNR, CDR2 FQNEAQ (reference sequence). V gave up 4 bases and J gave up 4 bases; unmatched junction bases: 3. CDR3 protein: CASSYGQGGNTIYF. The DNA of the CDR3 is TGTGCCAGCAGCTACGGACAGGGCGGAAACACCATATATTTT. The full variable domain, rest sourced from reference TRBV7-9 and TRBJ1-3, is DTGVSQNPRHKITKRGQNVTFRCDPISEHNRLYWYRQTLGQGPEFLTYFQNEAQLEKSRLLSDRFSAERPKGSFSTLEIQRTEQGDSAMYLCASSYGQGGNTIYFGEGSWLTVV.

This chain joins TRBV2 and TRBJ1-2, with D possibly TRBD1 on 6 matching bases. Germline CDR1 reads SNHLY; CDR2 reads FYNNEI. Trimming removed 6 bases from V and 9 bases from J, with 11 bases in between. The CDR3 length is 11 residues. The CDR3 here is CASRLGDSYTF. The CDR3 DNA follows: TGTGCCAGCAGGCTTGGGGACAGCTACACCTTC. Using reference TRBV2 and TRBJ1-2 for the parts outside the CDR3, the full variable domain is EPEVTQTPSHQVTQMGQEVILRCVPISNHLYFYWYRQILGQKVEFLVSFYNNEISEKSEIFDDQFSVERPDGSNFTLKIRSTKLEDSAMYFCASRLGDSYTFGSGTRLTVV.

The J gene is TRBJ2-1, the V gene TRBV4-2; 10 bases are a match to TRBD2. Germline V gives CDR1 LGHNA, CDR2 YNFKEQ. The J segment lost 4 bases and the V segment lost 3 bases, leaving 6 bases of the junction unmatched. CDR3 length: 16 amino acids. The CDR3 loop is CASSQGTSGEYNEQFF. The CDR3 DNA reads TGTGCCAGCAGCCAGGGCACTAGCGGGGAATACAATGAGCAGTTCTTC.

The chain links TRBV29-1 to TRBJ2-5; 7 positions agree with TRBD1. The CDR3 spans 15 residues. Germline CDR1 and CDR2: SQVTM and ANQGSEA. CDR3 amino acids: CSAGALTGPQETQYF. CDR3 DNA: TGCAGTGCTGGGGCCCTGACAGGGCCCCAAGAGACCCAGTACTTC. Complete variable domain (other parts from reference TRBV29-1 and TRBJ2-5): SAVISQKPSRDICQRGTSLTIQCQVDSQVTMMFWYRQQPGQSLTLIATANQGSEATYESGFVIDKFPISRPNLTFSTLTVSNMSPEDSSIYLCSAGALTGPQETQYFGPGTRLLVL.

The rearrangement joins TRBV10-3 to TRBJ2-1; 12 nucleotides match TRBD1. V lost 11 bases to trimming and J lost 2 bases; unmatched junction nucleotides: 16. The germline CDR1 and CDR2 sequences are ENHRY and SYGVKD. This CDR3 has 18 residues. CDR3 nucleotides: TGTGCCTCCACGAAAGGGACAGGGGGCCTCCATACCTACAATGAGCAGTTCTTC. This translates into CASTKGTGGLHTYNEQFF.

V is TRBV30 and J is TRBJ2-7; 7 bases agree with TRBD1. Losses at the gene ends were 2 bases for V and 3 bases for J; bases not matched to a gene: 1. The germline V gene has CDR1 GTSNPN and CDR2 SVGIG (reference sequence). This CDR3 is 12 amino acids long. This chain's CDR3 is CAWSWTGYEQYF. CDR3 in DNA: TGTGCCTGGAGTTGGACAGGCTACGAGCAGTACTTC.

V gene TRBV5-1 combines with J gene TRBJ2-5; D is undetermined. The J call could be wrong; TRBJ2-7 is a better fit for the DNA end. Germline lookup yields CDR1 SGHRS and CDR2 YFSETQ. CDR3 size: 13 residues. The CDR3 DNA follows: TGCGCCAGCAGCTTGGTTTGGAGCGACGAGCAGTACTTC. Translating it yields CASSLVWSDEQYF.

This chain joins TRBV18 and TRBJ1-1, with 7 bases that match TRBD1. Looked up from germline, CDR1 is KGHSH and CDR2 is LQKENI. The ends lost 7 bases at V and 6 bases at J; junction bases unmatched: 11. There are 14 residues in the CDR3. The CDR3 loop reads CASYRGQAASEAFF. CDR3 bases: TGTGCCAGCTATCGAGGACAGGCGGCCTCTGAAGCTTTCTTT.

V is TRBV15 and J is TRBJ1-5; D is ambiguous. V lost 0 bases and J lost 7, with 13 bases in between. The CDR3 runs 15 residues. Germline V gene lookup returns CDR1 LNHNV and CDR2 YYDKDF (reference sequence). The chain's CDR3 is CATSRDRVTGQPQHF. In DNA, the CDR3 is TGTGCCACCAGCAGAGATAGGGTGACGGGGCAGCCCCAGCATTTT. Combining the CDR3 with reference TRBV15 and TRBJ1-5 gives the whole variable domain DAMVIQNPRYQVTQFGKPVTLSCSQTLNHNVMYWYQQKSSQAPKLLFHYYDKDFNNEADTPDNFQSRRPNTSFCFLDIRSPGLGDTAMYLCATSRDRVTGQPQHFGDGTRLSIL.

For the CDR3, the DNA is TGTGCCAGCAGCAGAGACAGCCTCCCTGGAAACACCATATATTTT. It yields the protein CASSRDSLPGNTIYF. The V gene is TRBV7-2, the J gene TRBJ1-3, with D possibly TRBD1 on 5 matching bases. V was clipped by 5 bases and J by 2 bases, with 13 bases between them. CDR1 is SGHTA and CDR2 is FQGNSA in the germline V gene. The CDR3 is 15 residues long.